This TCR beta chain was identified during a study of T cell responses to AZD1222 COVID-19 vaccine. Study-level findings and limits: Across the whole spike, CD4 TCRs peaked at regions 160-218 and 743-854. Possibly, clonal diversity was underestimated; donors were largely white British and included more females.

Per the germline V gene, CDR1 is SNHLY and CDR2 is FYNNEI. The V gene end was trimmed by 5 bases and the J gene end by 7 bases; junction bases not matched to a gene: 10. The CDR3 sequence is 14 residues long. As regards this clone: What it binds is unknown.

Clones were read by immunoSEQ multiplex PCR, and TCRdb kept only the in-frame ones, dropping some. This sample has around 160,000 clones, with approximately 94% found just once. The sequencing used peripheral blood, collected 28 days after the second AZD1222 dose. The receptor's source is an adult who received the AZD1222 COVID-19 vaccine. The chain recombines TRBV2 with TRBJ2-7; 8 bases map to TRBD1. CDR3 coding DNA: TGTGCCAGCAGTCGGGACAGGCCCTCGGGGGAGCAGTACTTC. It yields the protein CASSRDRPSGEQYF.